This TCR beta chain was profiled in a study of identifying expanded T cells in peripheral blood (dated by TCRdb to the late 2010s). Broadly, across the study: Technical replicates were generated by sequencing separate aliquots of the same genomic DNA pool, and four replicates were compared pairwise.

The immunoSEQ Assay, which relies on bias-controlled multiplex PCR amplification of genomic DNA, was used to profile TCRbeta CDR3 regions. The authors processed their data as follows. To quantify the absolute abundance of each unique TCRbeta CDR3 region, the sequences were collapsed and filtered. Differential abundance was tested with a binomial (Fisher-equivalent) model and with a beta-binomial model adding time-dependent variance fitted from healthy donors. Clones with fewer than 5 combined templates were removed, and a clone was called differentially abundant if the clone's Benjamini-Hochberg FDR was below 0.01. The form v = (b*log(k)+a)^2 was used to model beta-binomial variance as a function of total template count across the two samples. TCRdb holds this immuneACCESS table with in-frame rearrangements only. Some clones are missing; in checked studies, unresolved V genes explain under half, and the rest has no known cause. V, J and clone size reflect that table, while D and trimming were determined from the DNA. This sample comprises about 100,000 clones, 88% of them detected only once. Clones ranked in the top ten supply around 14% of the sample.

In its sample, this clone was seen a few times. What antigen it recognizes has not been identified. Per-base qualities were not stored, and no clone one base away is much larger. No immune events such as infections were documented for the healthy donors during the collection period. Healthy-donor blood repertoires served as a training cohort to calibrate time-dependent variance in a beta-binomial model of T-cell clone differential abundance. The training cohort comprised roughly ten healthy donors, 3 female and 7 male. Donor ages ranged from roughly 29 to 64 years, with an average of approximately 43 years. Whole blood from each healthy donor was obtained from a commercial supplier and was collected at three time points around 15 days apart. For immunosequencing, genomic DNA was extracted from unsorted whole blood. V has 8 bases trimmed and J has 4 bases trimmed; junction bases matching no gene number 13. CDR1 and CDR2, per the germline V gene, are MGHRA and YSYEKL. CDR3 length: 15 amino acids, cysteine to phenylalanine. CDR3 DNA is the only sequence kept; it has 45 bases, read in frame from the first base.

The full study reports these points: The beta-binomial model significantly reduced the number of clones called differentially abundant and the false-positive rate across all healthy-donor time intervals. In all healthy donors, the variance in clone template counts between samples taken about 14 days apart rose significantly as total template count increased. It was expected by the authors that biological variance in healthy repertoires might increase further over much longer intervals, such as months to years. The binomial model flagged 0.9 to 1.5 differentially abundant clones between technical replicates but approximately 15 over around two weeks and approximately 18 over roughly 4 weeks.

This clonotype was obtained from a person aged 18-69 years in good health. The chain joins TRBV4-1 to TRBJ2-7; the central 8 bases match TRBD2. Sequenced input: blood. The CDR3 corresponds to CASRPHSGGPYEQYF. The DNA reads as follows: TGCGCCAGCCGGCCCCACTCGGGAGGGCCTTACGAGCAGTACTTC.